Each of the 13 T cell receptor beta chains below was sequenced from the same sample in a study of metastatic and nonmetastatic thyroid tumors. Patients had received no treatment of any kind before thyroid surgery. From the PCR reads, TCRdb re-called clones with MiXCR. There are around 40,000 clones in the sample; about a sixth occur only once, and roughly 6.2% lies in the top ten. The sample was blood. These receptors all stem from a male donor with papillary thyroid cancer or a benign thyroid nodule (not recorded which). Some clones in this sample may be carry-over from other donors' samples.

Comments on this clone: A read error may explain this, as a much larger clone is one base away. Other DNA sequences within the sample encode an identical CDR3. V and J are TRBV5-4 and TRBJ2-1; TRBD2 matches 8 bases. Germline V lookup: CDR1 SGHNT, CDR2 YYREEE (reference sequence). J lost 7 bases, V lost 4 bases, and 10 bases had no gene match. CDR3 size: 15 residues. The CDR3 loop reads CASSTLAGGGNEQFF. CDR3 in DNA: TGTGCCAGCAGCACTCTAGCGGGCGGGGGAAATGAGCAGTTCTTC.

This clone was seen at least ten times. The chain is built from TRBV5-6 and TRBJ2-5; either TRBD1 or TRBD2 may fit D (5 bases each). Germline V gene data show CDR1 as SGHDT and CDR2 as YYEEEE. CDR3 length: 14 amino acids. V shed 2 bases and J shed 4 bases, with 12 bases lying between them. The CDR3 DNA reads TGTGCCAGCAGCTTCGTCGGGGCTGGAGAGACCCAGTACTTC. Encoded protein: CASSFVGAGETQYF.

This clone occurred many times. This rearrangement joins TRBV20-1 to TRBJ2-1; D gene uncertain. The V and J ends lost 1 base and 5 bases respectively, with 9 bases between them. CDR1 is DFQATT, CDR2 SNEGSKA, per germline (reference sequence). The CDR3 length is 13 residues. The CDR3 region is CSARGPIDNEQFF. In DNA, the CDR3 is TGCAGTGCTAGAGGTCCTATCGACAATGAGCAGTTCTTC.

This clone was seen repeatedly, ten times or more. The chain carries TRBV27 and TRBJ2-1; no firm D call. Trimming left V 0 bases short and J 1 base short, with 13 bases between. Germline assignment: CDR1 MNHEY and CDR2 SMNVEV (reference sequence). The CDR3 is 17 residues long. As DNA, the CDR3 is TGTGCCAGCAGTTTATCTCTCGGCTACCCTTCCTACAATGAGCAGTTCTTC. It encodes CASSLSLGYPSYNEQFF.

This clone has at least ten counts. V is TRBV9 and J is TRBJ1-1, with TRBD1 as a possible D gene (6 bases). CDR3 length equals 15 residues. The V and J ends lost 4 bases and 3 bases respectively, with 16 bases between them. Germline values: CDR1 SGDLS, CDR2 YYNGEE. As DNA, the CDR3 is TGTGCCAGCAGCCCCCGGGACACGGTTTACACTGAAGCTTTCTTT. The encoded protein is CASSPRDTVYTEAFF.

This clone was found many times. The CDR3 loop is CASSDTSRSGTDTQYF. In nucleotides, the CDR3 is TGTGCCAGCAGTGACACCAGCAGGAGTGGCACAGATACGCAGTATTTT. The rearrangement joins TRBV6-4 to TRBJ2-3, with D hard to call. CDR1 MRHNA and CDR2 SNTAGT come from the germline V gene. Trimming took off 2 bases at V and 1 base at J, with 13 bases between the two ends. The CDR3 is made up of 16 amino acids.

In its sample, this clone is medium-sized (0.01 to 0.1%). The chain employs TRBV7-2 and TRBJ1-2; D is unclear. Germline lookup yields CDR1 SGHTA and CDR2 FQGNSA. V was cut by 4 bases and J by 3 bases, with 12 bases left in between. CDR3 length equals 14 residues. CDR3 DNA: TGTGCCAGCAGCTCCGCGCGGGGTTACTATGGCTACACCTTC. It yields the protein CASSSARGYYGYTF.

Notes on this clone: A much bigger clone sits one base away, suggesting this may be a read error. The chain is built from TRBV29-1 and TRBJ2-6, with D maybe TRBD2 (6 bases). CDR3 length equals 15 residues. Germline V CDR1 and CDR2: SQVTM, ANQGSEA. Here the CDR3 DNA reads TGCAGCGTTCGCGCTGCGGGGTCTGGGTCCAACGTCCTGACTTTC. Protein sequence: CSVRAAGSGSNVLTF.

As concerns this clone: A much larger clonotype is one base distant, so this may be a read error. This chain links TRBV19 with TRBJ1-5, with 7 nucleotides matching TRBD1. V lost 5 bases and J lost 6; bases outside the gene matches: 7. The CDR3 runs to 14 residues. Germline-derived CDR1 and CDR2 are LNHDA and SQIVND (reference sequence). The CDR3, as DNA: TGTGCCAGTAGTCCGGGAGGGGGCGGTCAGCCCCAGCATTTT. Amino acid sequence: CASSPGGGGQPQHF.

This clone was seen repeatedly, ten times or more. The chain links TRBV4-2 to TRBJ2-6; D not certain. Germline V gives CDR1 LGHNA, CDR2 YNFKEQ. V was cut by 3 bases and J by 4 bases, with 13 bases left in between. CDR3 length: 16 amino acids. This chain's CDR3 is CASSHGDTSGANVLTF. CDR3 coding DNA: TGTGCCAGCAGCCATGGAGACACCTCAGGGGCCAACGTCCTGACTTTC.

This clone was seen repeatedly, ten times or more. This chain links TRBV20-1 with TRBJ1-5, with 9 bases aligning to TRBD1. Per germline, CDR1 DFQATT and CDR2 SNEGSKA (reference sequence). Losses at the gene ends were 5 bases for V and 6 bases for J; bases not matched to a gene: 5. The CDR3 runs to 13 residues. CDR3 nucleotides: TGCAGTGCTGAGGGACAGGGTCTTCAGCCCCAGCATTTT. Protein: CSAEGQGLQPQHF.

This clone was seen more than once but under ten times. The CDR3 DNA reads as TGTGCCAGCAGTTCCGGGACAGGGTCTGGAAACACCATATATTTT. This codes for CASSSGTGSGNTIYF. V is TRBV12-3 or TRBV12-4 and J is TRBJ1-3; 9 bases line up with TRBD1. The CDR3 is 15 amino acids. Germline trimming cut 4 bases from V and 1 base from J; bases unmatched to any gene: 2.

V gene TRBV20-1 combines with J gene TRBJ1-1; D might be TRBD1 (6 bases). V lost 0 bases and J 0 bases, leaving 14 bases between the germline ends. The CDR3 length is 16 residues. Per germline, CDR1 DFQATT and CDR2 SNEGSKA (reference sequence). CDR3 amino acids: CSARDPTGGMNTEAFF. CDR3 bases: TGCAGTGCTAGAGATCCGACAGGCGGTATGAACACTGAAGCTTTCTTT.